Below, one TCR beta chain is given with its context. Trimming took off 7 bases at V and 7 bases at J, with 13 bases between the two ends. In germline, CDR1 is KGHDR, CDR2 SFDVKD. The CDR3 is made up of 13 amino acids. This entry is derived from a study of blood T cell repertoires in COVID-19. Measured with immunoSEQ multiplex PCR; TCRdb has only the in-frame clones, and not every one. The sample carries nearly 300,000 clones, 84% recorded once. The J gene is TRBJ2-1, the V gene TRBV24-1; possible D gene TRBD2, 5 bases. Sequencing was carried out using peripheral blood. This clonotype was obtained from a human donor with COVID-19, enrolled during active disease. The donor label of this sample is uncertain. The CDR3 nucleotides are TGTGCCACCAGGAAGGACTTAGGGAATGAGCAGTTCTTC. Its protein product is CATRKDLGNEQFF.